The 30 T cell receptor beta chains below come from one sample, sequenced in a study of tumor and adjacent non-tumor tissue in lung cancer. A modified ARM-PCR protocol with three rounds of nested PCR amplified TCRbeta. TCRdb re-derived calls from the multiplex PCR reads in MiXCR, one entry per CDR3 protein. This table has 80,000 to 100,000 distinct CDR3 sequences, more than 80% appearing once. This sample's RNA came from whole unsorted tissue. This non-tumor lung sample came from over 3 cm beyond the tumor edge. Source material: distant non-tumor lung tissue. The source is a man between 60 and 75 years old with small cell lung cancer.

Note on this clonotype: A read error may produce the germline difference seen at one junction end. This sequence joins TRBV5-6 and TRBJ2-1; maybe TRBD2 (6 bases). The CDR3 contains 16 residues. Per germline, CDR1 SGHDT and CDR2 YYEEEE. The CDR3 coding sequence is TGTGCCAACAGCTCGGCCCTCGGACTGGAGGGCAATGAGCAGTTCTTC. It yields the protein CANSSALGLEGNEQFF.

This clonotype was counted once. At one of its ends the junction is not consistent with the germline gene, which may arise from a read error. This chain joins TRBV4-1 and TRBJ2-2, with D maybe TRBD2 (5 bases). The CDR3 is 15 residues long. Germline assignment: CDR1 MGHRA and CDR2 YSYEKL. CDR3 nucleotides: TGCGCCAGCAGCCGAGTCGGCAGTAATGTCGGGGAGTTGTTTTTT. This codes for CASSRVGSNVGELFF.

This chain joins TRBV11-1 and TRBJ2-3; TRBD2 agrees at 12 bases. Germline CDR1 SGHAT, CDR2 FQDESV (reference sequence). The length of the CDR3 is 18 residues. J gave up 8 bases and V 7 bases, and 19 bases lay outside the gene matches. The CDR3 reads CASNSGLAGGPVAVTQYF. For the CDR3, the DNA is TGTGCCAGCAACTCCGGGCTAGCGGGAGGGCCGGTGGCGGTTACGCAGTATTTT.

This clonotype was seen a handful of times. A much larger clone lies a single base off, so this may be a read error. The V gene is TRBV30, the J gene TRBJ1-1; D is possibly TRBD1 (6 bases). V was shortened by 3 bases and J by 5 bases, with 19 bases between the two germline ends. The CDR3 loop spans 15 amino acids. Germline V gene sequence: CDR1 GTSNPN, CDR2 SVGIG (reference sequence). The CDR3 loop reads CAWRRPQGSQTEAFF. The CDR3 DNA reads TGTGCCTGGAGACGCCCTCAGGGGTCCCAAACTGAAGCTTTCTTT.

As concerns this clonotype: One end of the junction varies from germline; a read error may be responsible. The CDR3 region has the DNA TGCGCCAGCAGCGGGACTAGCGGGATAAAAAACATTCGGTACTTC. Amino acid sequence: CASSGTSGIKNIRYF. The chain carries TRBV5-1 and TRBJ2-4, with 13 bases aligning to TRBD2. This CDR3 spans 15 amino acids. Germline lookup yields CDR1 SGHRS and CDR2 YFSETQ.

For this clonotype: This may be a read error: a much more frequent sequence differs by one nucleotide. The V call is TRBV20-1, the J call TRBJ2-1; 7 bases map to TRBD1. There are 15 residues in the CDR3. CDR1 DFQATT and CDR2 SNEGSKA come from the germline V gene (reference sequence). CDR3 sequence (DNA): TGCAGTGCCTCGCTCGGGACAGCTTCGGTCAATGAGCAGTTATTC. The encoded protein is CSASLGTASVNEQLF.

Notes on this clonotype: At one boundary the junction diverges from the germline segment, which might be a read error. The chain links TRBV4-1 to TRBJ2-7, with 9 bases fitting TRBD1. Per germline, CDR1 MGHRA and CDR2 YSYEKL. This CDR3 comprises 14 residues. CDR3 coding DNA: TGTGACAGCAGCCTCTACAGGGGGCCCTACGAGCAGTACTTC. This codes for CDSSLYRGPYEQYF.

Note on this clonotype: Since the CDR3 does not end with the conserved phenylalanine or tryptophan, this likely comes from a read error. V usage is TRBV6-6 and J usage is TRBJ2-1, with D possibly being TRBD1 or TRBD2 (6 bases each). Deletions cut 6 bases from V and 2 bases from J, with 17 bases between. Germline V lookup: CDR1 MNHNY, CDR2 SVGAGI (reference sequence). The CDR3 is made up of 16 amino acids. The CDR3, as DNA: TGTGCCAGCAGGAGGGGGGCGGGATACACCTACAATGAGCAGTTCTTA. Its translation: CASRRGAGYTYNEQFL.

Worth noting for this clonotype: One end of the junction varies from germline; a read error may be responsible. The gene calls are TRBV11-2 and TRBJ2-2; weak D call: TRBD1 (6 bases). CDR1 is SGHAT, CDR2 FQNNGV, per germline. The CDR3 runs to 14 residues. CDR3 loop: CASSTYRVVGELLF. CDR3 in DNA: TGTGCCAGCAGCACCTACAGGGTGGTCGGGGAGCTGTTATTT.

On this clonotype: One end of the junction does not line up with germline, which may come from a read error. This chain joins TRBV11-2 and TRBJ2-1; D might be TRBD1 (5 bases). Per germline, CDR1 SGHAT and CDR2 FQNNGV. The CDR3 is 14 residues long. The CDR3 is CASNLEAGLVEQSF. CDR3 nucleotide sequence: TGTGCCAGCAACTTAGAGGCAGGGTTGGTTGAGCAGTCATTC.

With respect to this clonotype: The junction and the germline gene differ at one end; a read error may be behind it. The chain is built from TRBV6-2 or TRBV6-3 and TRBJ2-1, with D possibly being TRBD1 (5 bases). The V gene's germline CDR1 is MNHEY and CDR2 SVGEGT. This CDR3 is built from 13 residues. CDR3 nucleotides: TGTGCCAACAGTACAGGTCCTATCAATGAGCAGTTCTTC. It translates to CANSTGPINEQFF.

As concerns this clonotype: This clone may be a read error of a much larger clone one base away. This sequence joins TRBV30 and TRBJ2-1; TRBD1 matches at 8 bases. The length of the CDR3 is 13 residues. CDR1 is GTSNPN, CDR2 SVGIG, per germline (reference sequence). CDR3 sequence: CAWSHQGADEQSF. CDR3 DNA sequence: TGTGCCTGGAGTCATCAGGGGGCAGATGAGCAGTCCTTC.

Worth noting for this clonotype: Because the CDR3's place on the DNA is in doubt, the DNA is left out and the CDR3 is given as listed by TCRdb. The rearrangement joins TRBV29-1 to TRBJ1-2; the table names TRBD1, a call not compared with the DNA. The germline V gene has CDR1 SQVTM and CDR2 ANQGSEA. The CDR3 length is 14 residues, termini included. The CDR3 spells CNVATGGLGYGCTF.

The chain uses TRBV29-1 and TRBJ2-1; a possible D gene is TRBD2 (5 bases). Per germline, CDR1 SQVTM and CDR2 ANQGSEA. CDR3 length: 14 residues. DNA of the CDR3: TGCGGCGCGAGGTTCGGGGAGCCTATCAATGAGCAGTTCTTC. The encoded protein is CGARFGEPINEQFF.

This rearrangement joins TRBV18 to TRBJ2-6, with a weak D call TRBD1 (5 bases). Germline CDR1 is KGHSH and CDR2 is LQKENI. The CDR3 length is 17 residues. V shed 3 bases and J shed 0 bases, with 12 bases lying between them. The CDR3 region has the DNA TGTGCCAGCTCACCCGACAGAAGGACCTCTGGGGCCAACGTCCTGACTTTC. Its translation is CASSPDRRTSGANVLTF.

This chain links TRBV6-5 with TRBJ2-1, with D maybe TRBD2 (7 bases). The V end lost 5 bases, the J end lost 10 bases, and 18 bases lay between the germline ends. The CDR3 has 14 amino acids. Germline lookup yields CDR1 MNHEY and CDR2 SVGAGI. CDR3 DNA: TGTGCCAGCAGTAGGGGGAGGGTCTATTTAGAGCAGTTCTTC. It yields the protein CASSRGRVYLEQFF.

Notes on this clonotype: The junction does not match germline at one end; this may be a read error. The V gene is TRBV11-3, the J gene TRBJ2-2, with 7 bases lining up with TRBD2. The CDR3 totals 16 residues. Germline V CDR1 and CDR2: SGHNT, YENEEA. The CDR3 loop is CTSSLTAGVVTGKLFF. CDR3 coding DNA: TGTACCAGCAGCTTGACCGCGGGAGTGGTCACCGGGAAGCTGTTTTTT.

A note on this clonotype: Germline and junction disagree at one end, which may indicate a read error. The chain recombines TRBV30 with TRBJ1-1, with D possibly matching TRBD1 (6 bases). From germline, CDR1 is GTSNPN and CDR2 SVGIG (reference sequence). CDR3 length: 14 residues. CDR3 coding DNA: TGTGGCTGGAGTGCGAGACAGGCCTCAACTGAAGCTTTCTTT. Protein sequence: CGWSARQASTEAFF.

The chain is built from TRBV5-5 and TRBJ2-4; TRBD2 matches at 9 bases. The CDR3 consists of 21 residues. V was clipped by 0 bases and J by 9 bases; unmatched bases: 25. Looked up from germline, CDR1 is SGHKS and CDR2 is YYEKEE (reference sequence). CDR3 DNA: TGTGCCAGCAGCTTGGTTGGGACCAGCGGGAGGTACCCGGATAGCCAAAGCATTCAGTACTTC. It encodes CASSLVGTSGRYPDSQSIQYF.

The gene calls are TRBV12-3 or TRBV12-4 and TRBJ2-5, with D perhaps matching TRBD2 (5 bases). The V end was cut by 5 bases, the J end by 2 bases, with 15 bases between. The CDR3 extends over 15 amino acids. The CDR3 loop reads CASSRYSEGQETQYF. The CDR3 nucleotides are TGTGCCAGCAGTCGCTATAGTGAGGGACAAGAGACCCAGTACTTC.

This clonotype was seen more than once but under ten times. A much larger clone is a single base away; this may be a read error. The rearrangement joins TRBV10-2 to TRBJ2-1; 10 positions match TRBD2. Germline values: CDR1 WSHSY, CDR2 SAAADI. This CDR3 spans 14 amino acids. Trimming removed 10 bases from V and 7 bases from J; junction bases left unmatched: 10. CDR3 bases: TGCGCCATCTCGCTAGCGGGAGTTGGAAATGAGCAGTTCTTC. It specifies CAISLAGVGNEQFF.

Turning to this clonotype: One base away lies a much larger clone, so this may be a sequencing read error. The V and J genes are TRBV7-9 and TRBJ2-3; D remains unclear. Germline V gene data show CDR1 as SEHNR and CDR2 as FQNEAQ (reference sequence). This CDR3 has 13 amino acids. V lost 2 bases and J lost 2, with 5 bases in between. Here the CDR3 reads CASSLPTTDTQYF. CDR3 DNA sequence: TGTGCCAGCAGCTTACCTACCACAGATACGCAGTATTTT.

With respect to this clonotype: Because the CDR3 is missing its conserved closing phenylalanine or tryptophan, this is likely a read error. V is TRBV5-6 and J is TRBJ1-1; no reliable D call. Germline loops: CDR1 SGHDT, CDR2 YYEEEE. The CDR3 consists of 13 residues. The CDR3: CAGSLLLDTEAFI. The CDR3 DNA reads TGTGCCGGCAGCTTGTTGCTGGACACTGAAGCTTTCATT.

A remark on this clonotype: The germline gene is not matched at one end of the junction; a read error may be the cause. This chain connects TRBV7-8 to TRBJ2-1, with TRBD2 identical over 7 bases. Germline V gene lookup returns CDR1 SGHVS and CDR2 FQNEAQ. The CDR3 extends over 16 amino acids. CDR3 sequence: CASSLGGGRAFNEHFF. The CDR3 DNA reads TGTGCCAGCAGCTTAGGAGGCGGGAGAGCCTTTAATGAGCACTTCTTC. Complete variable domain (other parts from reference TRBV7-8 and TRBJ2-1): GAGVSQSPRYKVAKRGQDVALRCDPISGHVSLFWYQQALGQGPEFLTYFQNEAQLDKSGLPSDRFFAERPEGSVSTLKIQRTQQEDSAVYLCASSLGGGRAFNEHFFGPGTRLTVL.

With regard to this clonotype: Compared with germline, one end of the junction differs, possibly owing to a read error. V usage is TRBV29-1 and J usage is TRBJ2-5, with a weak D call TRBD2 (6 bases). The CDR3 sequence is 13 residues long. CDR1 SQVTM and CDR2 ANQGSEA come from the germline V gene. CDR3 in amino acids: CSVEDLARETQHF. The CDR3, as DNA: TGCAGCGTTGAGGACCTAGCGAGGGAGACCCAGCACTTC.

A word on this clonotype: A read error may account for a junction end that differs from germline. The V gene is TRBV11-2, the J gene TRBJ2-5; D unresolved. Germline V CDR1 and CDR2: SGHAT, FQNNGV. This CDR3 has 11 amino acids. The CDR3 region is CAGSLVKTQYF. The CDR3 coding sequence is TGTGCCGGCAGCTTAGTAAAGACCCAGTACTTC.

This sequence joins TRBV14 and TRBJ2-1; D uncertain. The CDR3 loop spans 13 amino acids. The germline CDR1 and CDR2 sequences are SGHDN and FVKESK. V shed 0 bases and J shed 12 bases, with 12 bases lying between them. The CDR3 protein is CASSQDRDLGQFF. In DNA form, the CDR3 reads TGTGCCAGCAGCCAAGATCGAGATCTGGGGCAGTTCTTC.

The V and J genes are TRBV20-1 and TRBJ2-5; 9 bases map to TRBD1. Trimming cost V 4 bases and J 5 bases; bases outside gene matches: 17. Looked up from germline, CDR1 is DFQATT and CDR2 is SNEGSKA (reference sequence). This CDR3 contains 17 residues. CDR3 protein: CSAIPGQGGFEGETQYF. As DNA, the CDR3 is TGCAGTGCTATCCCGGGACAGGGCGGTTTCGAAGGGGAGACCCAGTACTTC.

The sample holds one count of this clonotype. An end of the junction differs from the germline gene, which may be a read error. V gene TRBV5-1 combines with J gene TRBJ2-1; D tentatively reads TRBD1 or TRBD2 (5 bases each). The CDR3 loop spans 15 amino acids. Germline CDR1 reads SGHRS; CDR2 reads YFSETQ. CDR3 bases: TGCGCCAGCAACTTGGGGGACCCGGAAACCAATGAGCAGTTCTTC. The encoded protein is CASNLGDPETNEQFF.

Regarding this clonotype: The conserved closing phenylalanine or tryptophan is absent in this CDR3, likely reflecting a read error. The chain combines TRBV6-5 with TRBJ1-1; 7 bases align to TRBD1. The CDR3 totals 16 residues. CDR1 and CDR2 from the germline V gene are MNHEY and SVGAGI. CDR3 sequence (DNA): TGTACCAGCAGTTATTCCCCTAAGGGGGCAGGCACTGAAGCTTTCATT. It translates to CTSSYSPKGAGTEAFI.